This T cell receptor beta chain was obtained from a study of OX40 agonist ivuxolimab in advanced cancers. Broader study findings: No determination was made of the antigen specificity of the expanded peripheral T cells.

Libraries were prepared by immunoSEQ multiplex PCR; TCRdb keeps only in-frame clonotypes and omits some of them. The data show 75,000 to 100,000 clones, around 88% seen once. The CDR3 extends over 14 amino acids. The V end lost 0 bases, the J end lost 12 bases, and 17 bases lay between the germline ends. Germline CDR1 and CDR2: SGHAT and FQNNGV. This clone appeared a few times. The antigen is undetermined. This chain uses TRBV11-2 with TRBJ1-1; the D is unclear. The sequenced sample was CD4+ or CD8+ T cells sorted from blood, obtained in a trial of the OX40 agonist ivuxolimab. The source is an adult with an advanced solid tumor such as melanoma, head and neck, liver or kidney cancer. The CDR3 DNA follows: TGTGCCAGCAGCTTAGATCGCATAGACGATTACCCTTTCTTT. Translated: CASSLDRIDDYPFF.